This T cell receptor beta chain was sequenced in a study of spatial heterogeneity in lung cancer (dated by TCRdb to between 2018 and 2021). Context from the whole study: Samples were obtained from 65 to 90 patients with early-stage, untreated non-small cell lung cancer from the lung TRACERx cohort. In non-small cell lung cancer, the study made a quantitative comparison of TCR alpha and beta repertoires among multiple tumor regions, matched nontumor lung and blood. The study linked features of the TCR repertoire to counts of nonsynonymous mutations, which were determined by whole-exome sequencing of tumor tissue. Both alpha and beta chains were TCR-sequenced in samples taken at surgery, namely 220 tumor regions, around 64 matched nontumor lung samples and about 52 PBMC samples. More beta-chain than alpha-chain transcripts were consistently detected, likely reflecting higher beta-chain transcript abundance. In the raw uncorrected reads, each unique combination of TCR and UMI appeared more than ten times on average. Follow-up PBMC samples were sequenced whenever available, and the median time to follow-up was 2 to 3 years after resection.

Libraries were made using 5' RACE. Instrument used: NextSeq 500. The TCR library protocol attached a unique molecular identifier to each TCR cDNA molecule to allow correction of PCR and sequencing errors. The study's processing was this. Decombinator tools were used for TCR identification, UMI-based error correction and CDR3 extraction. TCRs above a frequency of 2 per 1,000, corresponding to the top 1% of the tumor frequency distribution, were defined as expanded. Renyi diversity was computed with the R vegan package after each repertoire had been subsampled 100 times to 5,000 TCRs. To build CDR3 similarity networks, amino acid triplet string-kernel similarity was used, and CDR3s were connected when their pairwise similarity was above 0.82. Starting from the raw public reads, TCRdb applied fastp trimming at Q25, assembled clones with MiXCR and retained in-frame beta chains. For every CDR3 protein sequence, its rows merge into one entry that carries the most common genes and DNA. The V and J calls and clone size are TCRdb's, not the authors'. Counted in this sample were about 10,000 distinct CDR3 sequences; approximately 22% of them appeared once. The top ten constitute approximately 4% of the sample.

The paper as a whole reports these results and caveats: Ubiquitous expanded tumor TCRs showed up in blood more often at tumor resection than at routine follow-up. Only approximately 15 patients were included in the comparisons of baseline and follow-up blood repertoires. Confirming at a functional level the hypothesis that regional TCRs recognize regional mutations was considered to require additional single-cell paired TCR alpha and beta sequencing.

On this clonotype itself: Its antigen is still unknown. No much larger clonotype is one base removed from it; base qualities were not supplied.

This specimen's time point label, per the study, means: blood at routine non-recurrence follow-up after resection. Without any cell sorting, TCR sequencing was performed on whole RNA extracted either from tumor and nontumor lung tissue or from cryopreserved PBMC samples. Only patients with enough RNA available from two or more tumor regions were chosen for TCR sequencing. The sequencing here drew on PBMCs, taken at follow-up. The receptor was isolated from a female donor with early-stage non-small cell lung cancer.

CDR3 reads: CASREGLSTDTQYF. The sequenced DNA: TGTGCCAGCAGGGAGGGACTGTCTACAGATACGCAGTATTTT. Recombination connected TRBV2 to TRBJ2-3; the best D guess is TRBD2, with 6 bases matching. V and J lose 6 bases and 3 bases, and a span of 13 bases separates them. CDR3 length: 14 amino acids, cysteine to phenylalanine. The CDR3 DNA has 42 bases and is translated from base 1. The germline V gene sets CDR1 to SNHLY and CDR2 to FYNNEI.